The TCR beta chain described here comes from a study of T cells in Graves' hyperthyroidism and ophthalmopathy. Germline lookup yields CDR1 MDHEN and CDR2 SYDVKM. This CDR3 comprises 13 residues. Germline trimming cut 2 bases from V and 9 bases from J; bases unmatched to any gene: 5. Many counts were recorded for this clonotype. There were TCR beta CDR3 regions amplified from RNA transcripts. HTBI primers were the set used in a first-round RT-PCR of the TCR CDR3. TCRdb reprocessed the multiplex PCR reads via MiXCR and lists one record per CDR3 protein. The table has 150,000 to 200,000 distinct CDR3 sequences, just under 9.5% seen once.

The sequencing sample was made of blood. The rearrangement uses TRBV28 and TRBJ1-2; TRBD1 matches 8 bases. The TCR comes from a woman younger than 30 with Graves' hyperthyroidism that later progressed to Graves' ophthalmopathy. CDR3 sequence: CASSLNQGASYTF. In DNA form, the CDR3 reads TGTGCCAGCAGTTTAAACCAGGGGGCAAGCTACACCTTC.